Given below is one TCR beta chain in context. Its antigen is undetermined. Use of 60 Vbeta and 13 Jbeta primers characterized the PCR. The assay was immunoSEQ multiplex PCR, and TCRdb's table has in-frame clones only and misses some. The data show just under 70,000 clones, 81% seen once. This sample was included in a study of cytomegalovirus exposure and HLA in healthy donors. Study details: As released early, the data held roughly 85 million unique TCRs from HLA-typed donors. Findings of the study overall: Some segments of the V type, notably TRBV6-2 and TRBV6-3, were excluded as indistinguishable. TCR beta V- and J-gene trimming, according to a later analysis, was linked to a missense DCLRE1C variant. Some public TCRs appeared in many individuals, while most sequences were rare.

Germline CDR1 is SGHNT and CDR2 is YENEEA. This CDR3 comprises 12 residues. Trimming stripped 4 bases from V and 2 bases from J, with 6 bases between. What was sequenced was PBMCs. The receptor comes from a human donor in good health. This chain links TRBV11-3 with TRBJ2-7; D is undetermined. The CDR3 coding sequence is TGTGCCAGCAGCTCCAGTCCCTACGAGCAGTACTTC. Translating it yields CASSSSPYEQYF.